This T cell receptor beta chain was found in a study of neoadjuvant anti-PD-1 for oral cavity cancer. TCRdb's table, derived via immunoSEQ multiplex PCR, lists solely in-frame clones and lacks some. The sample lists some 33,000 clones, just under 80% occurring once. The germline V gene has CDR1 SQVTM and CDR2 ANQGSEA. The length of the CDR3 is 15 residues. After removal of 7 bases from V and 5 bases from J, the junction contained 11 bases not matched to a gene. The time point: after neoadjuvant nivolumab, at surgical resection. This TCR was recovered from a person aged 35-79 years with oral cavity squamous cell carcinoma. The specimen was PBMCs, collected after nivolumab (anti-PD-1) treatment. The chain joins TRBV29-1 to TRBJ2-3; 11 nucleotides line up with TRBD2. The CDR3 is CSAKTSGGLVDTQYF. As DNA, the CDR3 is TGCAGCGCCAAAACTAGCGGGGGCCTGGTAGATACGCAGTATTTT.